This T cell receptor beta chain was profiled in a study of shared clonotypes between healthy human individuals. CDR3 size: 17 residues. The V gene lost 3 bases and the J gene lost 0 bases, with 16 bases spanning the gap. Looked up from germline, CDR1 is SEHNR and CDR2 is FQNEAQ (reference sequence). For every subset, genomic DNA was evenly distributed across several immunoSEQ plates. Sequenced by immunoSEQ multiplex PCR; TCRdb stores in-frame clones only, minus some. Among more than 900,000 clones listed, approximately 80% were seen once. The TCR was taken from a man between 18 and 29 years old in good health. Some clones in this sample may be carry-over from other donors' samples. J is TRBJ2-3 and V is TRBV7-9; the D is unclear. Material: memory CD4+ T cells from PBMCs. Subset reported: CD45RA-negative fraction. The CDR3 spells CASSFTLQRTSTDTQYF. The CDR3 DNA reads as TGTGCCAGCAGCTTCACCTTACAGCGTACTAGCACAGATACGCAGTATTTT.